This T cell receptor beta chain derives from a study of Graves' ophthalmopathy and Graves' hyperthyroidism. Amplification of the TCR beta CDR3 regions used RNA transcripts (as template). RT-PCR was first run with HTBI primers, then multiplex PCR in a second round. TCRdb reprocessed the multiplex PCR reads via MiXCR and lists one record per CDR3 protein. The table includes 350,000 to 400,000 distinct CDR3 sequences, about 18% detected once. V was shortened by 5 bases and J by 7 bases, with 17 bases between the two germline ends. Germline V gene lookup returns CDR1 SGHTA and CDR2 FQGNSA. There are 15 residues in the CDR3.

The origin of this receptor is a woman aged 18-29 years with Graves' ophthalmopathy. V gene TRBV7-2 combines with J gene TRBJ2-2; D may correspond to TRBD1 or TRBD2 (5 bases each). Sequencing was done on a sample of peripheral blood. As DNA, the CDR3 is TGTGCCAGCAGCAACTTGGGGACCGCTGGCGGGGAGCTGTTTTTT. Protein: CASSNLGTAGGELFF.